This T cell receptor (beta chain) was documented in a study of T-cell reconstitution after alpha-beta-depleted transplantation in children (dated by TCRdb to 2016 to 2018). Context from the whole study: Using TCR repertoire profiling, the study followed T-cell immune reconstitution in a quantitative way in children after TCRalphabeta/CD19-depleted allogeneic hematopoietic cell transplantation.

As to this clonotype: There is no known antigen for this receptor. The sample holds no much larger clone one base away, and base qualities are not on file.

The method was PCR. The sequencing machine was an Illumina HiSeq 2500. Molecular barcoding was employed in the preparation of TCR libraries, with unique molecular identifiers being used to normalize TCRbeta repertoire quantification. Clones were called with MiXCR by TCRdb after fastp trimmed the public reads at Q25, and only in-frame beta chains were retained. Rows matching on CDR3 protein sequence are summarized as one entry with the most common DNA and genes. For this sample there are about 500,000 distinct CDR3 sequences; roughly 11% appear just once. The top ten clonotypes cover approximately 15% of the sample. Points the paper makes about the study in general: The apparently early recovery of alphabetaT-cell counts about two months after transplant reportedly depended on only several hundred rapidly expanded clones that came from non-depleted graft cells. In some patients, the high TCRbeta diversity seen at day 60 was put down to recipient T cells and intrathymic progenitors that had survived conditioning. Over subsequent months, a decline in hyperexpanded clone frequencies was noted, and after one year, T-cell counts and TCRbeta diversity were mostly ascribed to newly produced T cells.

The CDR3 spans 13 residues, from the cysteine through the valine. Only CDR3 DNA is held: 39 bases, read in frame from base 1. Reading the germline V gene (reference sequence) gives CDR1 DFQATT and CDR2 SNEGSKA. The germline V end is reduced by 5 bases and the J end by 7 bases; junction bases left unmatched: 9. The treatment or condition label on this specimen signifies: allogeneic hematopoietic cell transplantation with graft depleted of TCRalphabeta T cells and CD19 B cells. The transplant recipients were children given TCRalphabeta/CD19-depleted allogeneic hematopoietic cell grafts. The material was PBMCs, mostly from graft donor cells, obtained 180 days after TCRalphabeta/CD19-depleted stem cell transplant. The chain is encoded by TRBV20-1 joined to TRBJ2-7; the central 9 bases match TRBD1. The sequence came from a female patient aged 2-9 years who had a stem cell transplant for aplastic anemia, so the T cells may come from the graft donor. The DNA is as follows: TGCAGTGCTCGGGCCGGGACAGGGTATGAGCAGTACGTC. This gives the protein CSARAGTGYEQYV.